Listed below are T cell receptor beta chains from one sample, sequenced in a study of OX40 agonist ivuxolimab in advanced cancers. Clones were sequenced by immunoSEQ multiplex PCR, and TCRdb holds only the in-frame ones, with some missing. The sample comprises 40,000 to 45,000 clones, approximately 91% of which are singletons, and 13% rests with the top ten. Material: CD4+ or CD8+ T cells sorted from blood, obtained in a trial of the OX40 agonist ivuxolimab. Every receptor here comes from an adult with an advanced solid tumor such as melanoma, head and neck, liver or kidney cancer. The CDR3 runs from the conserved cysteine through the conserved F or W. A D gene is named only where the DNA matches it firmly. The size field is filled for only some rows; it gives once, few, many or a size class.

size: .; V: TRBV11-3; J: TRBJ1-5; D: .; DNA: TGTGCCAGCAGCCCCGGGGTGGGTCATCAGCCCCAGCATTTT; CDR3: CASSPGVGHQPQHF
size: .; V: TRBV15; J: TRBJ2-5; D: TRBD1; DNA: TGTGCCACCAGCATAGACAGGGTCGGACAAGAGACCCAGTACTTC; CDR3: CATSIDRVGQETQYF
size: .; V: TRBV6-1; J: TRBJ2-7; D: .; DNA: TGTGCCAGCAATCCTAAGGGGCCCGGCTACGAGCAGTACTTC; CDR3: CASNPKGPGYEQYF
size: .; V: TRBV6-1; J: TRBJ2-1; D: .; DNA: TGTGCCAGCATCCTGGGGGGCAGCAATGAGCAGTTCTTC; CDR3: CASILGGSNEQFF
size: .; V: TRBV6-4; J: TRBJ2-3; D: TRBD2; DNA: TGTGCCAGCAGTGACTCGGGTAGCGGGAGCACAGATACGCAGTATTTT; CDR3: CASSDSGSGSTDTQYF
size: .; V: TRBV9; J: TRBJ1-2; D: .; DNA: TGTGCCAGCAGCGCGAGACAGGACAGTCTTAACTATGGCTACACCTTC; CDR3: CASSARQDSLNYGYTF
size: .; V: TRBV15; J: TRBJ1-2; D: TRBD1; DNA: TGTGCCACCAGCAGAGGACAGGGCGATGGCTACACCTTC; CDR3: CATSRGQGDGYTF
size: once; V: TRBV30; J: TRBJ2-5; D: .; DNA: TGTGCCTGGAGTAGAGAGACCCAGTACTTC; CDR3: CAWSRETQYF
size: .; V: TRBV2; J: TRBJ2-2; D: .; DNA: TGTGCCAGCAGGGGGGGACGGGCGGCGGCCGGGGAGCTGTTTTTT; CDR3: CASRGGRAAAGELFF
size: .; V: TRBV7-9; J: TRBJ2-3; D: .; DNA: TGTGCCAGCAGCCAGAGGGGCCAAAGGGTTACGCAGTATTTT; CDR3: CASSQRGQRVTQYF
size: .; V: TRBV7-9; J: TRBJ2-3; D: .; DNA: TGTGCCAGCAGCTCGAATACCGGGACCCTCGTTACGCAGTATTTT; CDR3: CASSSNTGTLVTQYF
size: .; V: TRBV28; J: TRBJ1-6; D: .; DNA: TGTGCCAGCAGTCCTAGGGCCATTTCACCCCTCCACTTT; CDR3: CASSPRAISPLHF
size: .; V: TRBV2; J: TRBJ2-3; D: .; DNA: TGTGCCAGCAAAATCGGGAGCGGGTCAGATACGCAGTATTTT; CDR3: CASKIGSGSDTQYF
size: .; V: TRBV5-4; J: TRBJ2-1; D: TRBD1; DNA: TGTGCCAGCAGCTTAGGACAGGGGGAGTACAATGAGCAGTTCTTC; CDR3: CASSLGQGEYNEQFF
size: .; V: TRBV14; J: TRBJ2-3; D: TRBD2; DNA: TGTGCCAGCAGCCAAGTTCTGACTAGCGGGAGTGGAGATACGCAGTATTTT; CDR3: CASSQVLTSGSGDTQYF
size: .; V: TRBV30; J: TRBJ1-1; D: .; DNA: TGTGCCTGGAGTGGGACGGTGAGGACTGAAGCTTTCTTT; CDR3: CAWSGTVRTEAFF
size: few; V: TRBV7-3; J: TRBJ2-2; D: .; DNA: TGTGCCAGCAGCGCAAAGACAGTCCGGGGGACCACCGGGGAGCTGTTTTTT; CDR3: CASSAKTVRGTTGELFF
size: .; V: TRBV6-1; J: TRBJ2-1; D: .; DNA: TGTGCCAGCAGTGAACGGTCCTCCTACAATGAGCAGTTCTTC; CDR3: CASSERSSYNEQFF
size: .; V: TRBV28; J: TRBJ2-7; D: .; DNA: TGTGCCAGCAGTTCTATCCGGAGCTCCTACGAGCAGTACTTC; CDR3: CASSSIRSSYEQYF
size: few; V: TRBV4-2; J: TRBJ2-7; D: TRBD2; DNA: TGTGCCAGCAGCCAAGATGGGACTAGCGGGAGTTACGAGCAGTACTTC; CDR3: CASSQDGTSGSYEQYF
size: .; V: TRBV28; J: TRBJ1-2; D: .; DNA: TGTGCCAGCAGCCGACCCTCGCAGGGGTACTATGGCTACACCTTC; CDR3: CASSRPSQGYYGYTF
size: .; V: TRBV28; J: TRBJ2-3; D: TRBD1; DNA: TGTGCCAGCAGTTTGGTGTTAGGGACAGGGGTGGAGGATACGCAGTATTTT; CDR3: CASSLVLGTGVEDTQYF
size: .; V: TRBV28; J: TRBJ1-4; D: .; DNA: TGTGCCAGCAGTTTTGCTAGGCTTAATGAAAAACTGTTTTTT; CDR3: CASSFARLNEKLFF
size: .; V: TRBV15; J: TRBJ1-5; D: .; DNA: TGTGCCACCAGCAGAGATCTGCAGCTCCGGTCTGGTGAGCCCCAGCATTTT; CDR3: CATSRDLQLRSGEPQHF